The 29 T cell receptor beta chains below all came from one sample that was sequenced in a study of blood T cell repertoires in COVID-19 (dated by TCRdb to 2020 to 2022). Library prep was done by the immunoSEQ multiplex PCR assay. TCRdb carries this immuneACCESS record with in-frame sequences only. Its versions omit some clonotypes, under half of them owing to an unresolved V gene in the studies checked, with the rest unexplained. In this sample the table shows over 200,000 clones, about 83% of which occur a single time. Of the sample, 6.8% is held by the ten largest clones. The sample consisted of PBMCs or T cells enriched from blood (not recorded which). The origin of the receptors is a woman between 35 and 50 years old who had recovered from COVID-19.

The DNA of the CDR3 is TGTGCCAGCAGTGAAGGGGTAGCGGGATCTACAGATACGCAGTATTTT. Amino acid sequence: CASSEGVAGSTDTQYF. The V call is TRBV2, the J call TRBJ2-3, with 8 nucleotides matching TRBD2. The CDR3 contains 16 residues. CDR1 is SNHLY, CDR2 FYNNEI, per germline. V was clipped by 1 base and J by 3 bases; unmatched bases: 6.

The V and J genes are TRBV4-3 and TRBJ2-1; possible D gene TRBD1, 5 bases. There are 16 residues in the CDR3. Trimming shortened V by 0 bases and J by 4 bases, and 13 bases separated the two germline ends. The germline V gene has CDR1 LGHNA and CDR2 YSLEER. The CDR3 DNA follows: TGCGCCAGCAGCCAAGATCGGCGACAGTCATACAATGAGCAGTTCTTC. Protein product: CASSQDRRQSYNEQFF.

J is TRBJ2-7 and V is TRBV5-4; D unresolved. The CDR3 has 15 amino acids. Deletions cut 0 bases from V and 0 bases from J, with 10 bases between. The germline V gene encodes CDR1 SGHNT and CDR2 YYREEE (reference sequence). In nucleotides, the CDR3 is TGTGCCAGCAGCTTGGAGGCGGCCGTCTCCTACGAGCAGTACTTC. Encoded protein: CASSLEAAVSYEQYF.

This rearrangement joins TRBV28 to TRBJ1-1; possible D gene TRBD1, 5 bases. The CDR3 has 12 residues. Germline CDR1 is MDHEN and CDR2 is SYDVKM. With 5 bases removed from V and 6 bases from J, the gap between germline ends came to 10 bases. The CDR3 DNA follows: TGTGCCAGCAGTCTTCTAGGGGCTGAAGCTTTCTTT. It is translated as CASSLLGAEAFF.

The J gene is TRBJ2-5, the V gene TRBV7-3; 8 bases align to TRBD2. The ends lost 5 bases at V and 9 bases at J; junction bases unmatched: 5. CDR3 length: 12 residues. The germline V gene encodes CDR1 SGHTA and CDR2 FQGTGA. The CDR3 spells CASSPPGGAQYF. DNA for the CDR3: TGTGCCAGCAGCCCCCCCGGGGGGGCCCAGTACTTC.

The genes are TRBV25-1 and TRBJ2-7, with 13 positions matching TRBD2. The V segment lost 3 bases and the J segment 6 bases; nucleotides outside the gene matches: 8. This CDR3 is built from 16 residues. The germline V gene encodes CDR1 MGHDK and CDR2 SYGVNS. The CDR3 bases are TGTGCCAGCAGTGATCCCACCGGGACTAGCGGGGTCGAGCAGTACTTC. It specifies CASSDPTGTSGVEQYF.

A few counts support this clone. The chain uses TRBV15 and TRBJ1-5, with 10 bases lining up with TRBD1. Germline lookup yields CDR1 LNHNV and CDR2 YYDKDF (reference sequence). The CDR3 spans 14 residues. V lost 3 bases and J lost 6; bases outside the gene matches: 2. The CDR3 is CATSRTGGPQPQHF. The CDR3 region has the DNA TGTGCCACCAGCAGGACAGGGGGCCCTCAGCCCCAGCATTTT.

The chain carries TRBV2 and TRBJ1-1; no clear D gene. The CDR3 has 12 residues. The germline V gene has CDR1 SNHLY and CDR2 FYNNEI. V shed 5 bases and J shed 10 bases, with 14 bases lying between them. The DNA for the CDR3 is TGTGCCAGCAGTTACCTTATAGGCGGAGCTTTCTTT. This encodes CASSYLIGGAFF.

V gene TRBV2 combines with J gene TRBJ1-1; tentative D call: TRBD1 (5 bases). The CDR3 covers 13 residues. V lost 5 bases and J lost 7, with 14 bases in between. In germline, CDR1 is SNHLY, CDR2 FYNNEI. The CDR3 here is CASSYTAQGEAFF. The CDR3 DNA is TGTGCCAGCAGTTATACAGCCCAGGGTGAAGCTTTCTTT.

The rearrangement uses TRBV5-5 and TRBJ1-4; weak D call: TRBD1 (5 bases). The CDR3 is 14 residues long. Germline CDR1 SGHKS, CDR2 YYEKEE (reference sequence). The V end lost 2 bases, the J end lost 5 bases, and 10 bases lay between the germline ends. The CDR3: CASSFSGANEKLFF. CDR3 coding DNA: TGTGCCAGCAGCTTTTCTGGGGCCAATGAAAAACTGTTTTTT.

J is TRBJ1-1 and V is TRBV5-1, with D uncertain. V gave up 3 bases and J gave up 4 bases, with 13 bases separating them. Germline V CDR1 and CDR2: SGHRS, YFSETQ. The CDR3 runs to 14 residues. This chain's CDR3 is CASSSSGEATEAFF. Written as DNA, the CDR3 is TGCGCCAGCAGCTCCTCGGGTGAAGCCACTGAAGCTTTCTTT.

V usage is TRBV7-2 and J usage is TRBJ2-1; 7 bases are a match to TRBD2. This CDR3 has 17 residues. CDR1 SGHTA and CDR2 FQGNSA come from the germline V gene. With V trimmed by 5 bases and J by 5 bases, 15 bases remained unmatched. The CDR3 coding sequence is TGTGCCAGCAGCCTCGGGGGGACGGTTGCGGCTAACAATGAGCAGTTCTTC. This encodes CASSLGGTVAANNEQFF.

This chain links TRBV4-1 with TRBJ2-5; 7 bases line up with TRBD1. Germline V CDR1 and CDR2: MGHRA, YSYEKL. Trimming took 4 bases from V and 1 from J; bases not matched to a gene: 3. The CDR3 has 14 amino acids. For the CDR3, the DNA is TGCGCCAGCAGCCGGGGACAGACCCAAGAGACCCAGTACTTC. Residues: CASSRGQTQETQYF.

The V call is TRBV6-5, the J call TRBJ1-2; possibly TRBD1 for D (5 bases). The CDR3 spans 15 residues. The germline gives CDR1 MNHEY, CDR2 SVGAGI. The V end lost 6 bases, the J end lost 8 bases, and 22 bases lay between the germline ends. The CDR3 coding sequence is TGTGCCAGCAGGAATCCCCTCAGGGAGGTGGGGGGCTACACCTTC. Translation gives CASRNPLREVGGYTF.

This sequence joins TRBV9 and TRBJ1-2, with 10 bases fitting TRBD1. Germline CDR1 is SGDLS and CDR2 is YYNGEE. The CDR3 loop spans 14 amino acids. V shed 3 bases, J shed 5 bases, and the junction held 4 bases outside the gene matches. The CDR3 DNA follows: TGTGCCAGCAGCGCAGGGGACAGGGGATATGGCTACACCTTC. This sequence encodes CASSAGDRGYGYTF. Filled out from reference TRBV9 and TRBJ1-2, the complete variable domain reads DSGVTQTPKHLITATGQRVTLRCSPRSGDLSVYWYQQSLDQGLQFLIQYYNGEERAKGNILERFSAQQFPDLHSELNLSSLELGDSALYFCASSAGDRGYGYTFGSGTRLTVV.

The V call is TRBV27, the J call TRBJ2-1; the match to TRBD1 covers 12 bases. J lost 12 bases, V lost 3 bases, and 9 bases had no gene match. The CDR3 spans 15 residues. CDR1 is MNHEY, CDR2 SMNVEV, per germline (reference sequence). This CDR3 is CASSFTGTGGVRQFF. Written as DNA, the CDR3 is TGTGCCAGCAGTTTTACCGGGACAGGGGGCGTCCGGCAGTTCTTC.

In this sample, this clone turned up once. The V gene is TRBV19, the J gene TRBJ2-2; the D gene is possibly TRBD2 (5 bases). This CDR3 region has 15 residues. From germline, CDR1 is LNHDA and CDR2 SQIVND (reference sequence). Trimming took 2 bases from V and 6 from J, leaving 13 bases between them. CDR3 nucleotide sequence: TGTGCCAGTAGTATAAGGGCTAGCTGGCCCGGGGAGCTGTTTTTT. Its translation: CASSIRASWPGELFF.

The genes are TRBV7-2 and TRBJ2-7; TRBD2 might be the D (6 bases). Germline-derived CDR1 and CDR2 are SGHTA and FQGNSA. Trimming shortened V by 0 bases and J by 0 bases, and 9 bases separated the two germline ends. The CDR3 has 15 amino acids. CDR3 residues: CASSLAGLHSYEQYV. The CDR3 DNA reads TGTGCCAGCAGCTTAGCGGGACTGCACTCCTACGAGCAGTACGTC.

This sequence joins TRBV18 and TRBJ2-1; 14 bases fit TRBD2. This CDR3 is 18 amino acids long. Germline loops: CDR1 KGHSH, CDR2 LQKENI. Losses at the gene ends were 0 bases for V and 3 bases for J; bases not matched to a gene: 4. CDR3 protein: CASSPPTSGRANYNEQFF. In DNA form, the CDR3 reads TGTGCCAGCTCACCACCGACTAGCGGGAGGGCTAACTACAATGAGCAGTTCTTC. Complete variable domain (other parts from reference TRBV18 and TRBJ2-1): NAGVMQNPRHLVRRRGQEARLRCSPMKGHSHVYWYRQLPEEGLKFMVYLQKENIIDESGMPKERFSAEFPKEGPSILRIQQVVRGDSAAYFCASSPPTSGRANYNEQFFGPGTRLTVL.

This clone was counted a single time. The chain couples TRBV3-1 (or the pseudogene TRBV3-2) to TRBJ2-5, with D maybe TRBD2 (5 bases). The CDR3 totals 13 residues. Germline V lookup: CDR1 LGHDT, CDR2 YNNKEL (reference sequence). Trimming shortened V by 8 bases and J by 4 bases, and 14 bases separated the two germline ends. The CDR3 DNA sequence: TGTGCCAGCGGGAGTGGGGATCGAGAGACCCAGTACTTC. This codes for CASGSGDRETQYF.

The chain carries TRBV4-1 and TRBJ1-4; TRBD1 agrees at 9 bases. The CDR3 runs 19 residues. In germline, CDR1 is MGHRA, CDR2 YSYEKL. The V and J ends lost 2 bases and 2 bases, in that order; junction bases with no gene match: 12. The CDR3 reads CASSQRGRGQGTTNEKLFF. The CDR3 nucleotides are TGCGCCAGCAGCCAAAGAGGGAGGGGACAGGGTACGACTAATGAAAAACTGTTTTTT.

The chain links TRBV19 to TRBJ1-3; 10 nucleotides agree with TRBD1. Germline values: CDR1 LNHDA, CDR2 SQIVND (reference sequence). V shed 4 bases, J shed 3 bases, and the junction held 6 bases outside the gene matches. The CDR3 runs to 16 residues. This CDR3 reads CASSKSTGGLGNTIYF. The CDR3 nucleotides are TGTGCCAGTAGTAAGTCGACAGGGGGCCTTGGAAACACCATATATTTT.

The CDR3 nucleotides are TGTGCCAGTAGTATTGGGGCAGGGGGCCACTATGGCTACACCTTC. Protein product: CASSIGAGGHYGYTF. The chain employs TRBV19 and TRBJ1-2, with 8 nucleotides matching TRBD1. The CDR3 loop spans 15 amino acids. V shed 3 bases and J 3 bases; nucleotides not matched to a gene: 6. Germline V CDR1 and CDR2: LNHDA, SQIVND (reference sequence).

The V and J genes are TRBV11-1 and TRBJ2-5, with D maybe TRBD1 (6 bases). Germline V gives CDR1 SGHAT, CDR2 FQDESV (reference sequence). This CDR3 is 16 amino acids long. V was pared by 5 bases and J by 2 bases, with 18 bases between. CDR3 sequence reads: CASSLRTARYQETQYF. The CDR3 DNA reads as TGTGCCAGCAGCCTGAGGACAGCGCGGTATCAAGAGACCCAGTACTTC.

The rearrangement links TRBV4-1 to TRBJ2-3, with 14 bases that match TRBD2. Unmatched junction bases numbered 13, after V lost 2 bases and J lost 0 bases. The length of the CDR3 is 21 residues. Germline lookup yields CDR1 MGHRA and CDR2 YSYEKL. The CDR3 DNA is TGCGCCAGCAGCCAAATCCCGAAGGGGACTAGCGGGAGAGGGAGCACAGATACGCAGTATTTT. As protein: CASSQIPKGTSGRGSTDTQYF.

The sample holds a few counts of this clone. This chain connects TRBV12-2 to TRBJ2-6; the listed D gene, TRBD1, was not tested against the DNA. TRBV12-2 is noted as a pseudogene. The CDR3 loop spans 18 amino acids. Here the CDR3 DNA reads TGTGCAAGTCGCGACCGGGACAGGACCCACTCTGGGGCCAACGTCCTGACTTTC. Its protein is CASRDRDRTHSGANVLTF.

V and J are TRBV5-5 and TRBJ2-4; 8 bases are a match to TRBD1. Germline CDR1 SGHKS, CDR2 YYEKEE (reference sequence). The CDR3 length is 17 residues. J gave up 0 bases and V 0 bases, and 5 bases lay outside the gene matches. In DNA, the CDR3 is TGTGCCAGCAGCTTGGAGGCAGGGGGCAGAGCCAAAAACATTCAGTACTTC. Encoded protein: CASSLEAGGRAKNIQYF.

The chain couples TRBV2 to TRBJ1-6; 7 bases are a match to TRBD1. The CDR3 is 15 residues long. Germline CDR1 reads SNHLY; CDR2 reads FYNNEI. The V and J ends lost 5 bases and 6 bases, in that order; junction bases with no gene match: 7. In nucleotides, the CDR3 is TGTGCCAGCAGTCACCTGACAGGGCCTAATTCACCCCTCCACTTT. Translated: CASSHLTGPNSPLHF.

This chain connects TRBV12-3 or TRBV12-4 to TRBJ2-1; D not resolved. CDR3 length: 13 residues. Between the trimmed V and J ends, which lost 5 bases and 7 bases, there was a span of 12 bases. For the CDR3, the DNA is TGTGCCAGCAGTCTCGGGTCCATAAATGAGCAGTTCTTC. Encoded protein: CASSLGSINEQFF.